A selection of T cell receptor beta chains follows, all from one sample in a study of CD8 T cells in Susac syndrome. TCRdb redid the calling of the immunoSEQ multiplex PCR reads with MiXCR, one entry per CDR3 protein. The sample consists of under 200,000 distinct CDR3 sequences, roughly 94% of them appearing once. The sequenced material came from CD4+ T cells from PBMCs. These receptors all stem from a human donor in good health. The CDR3 runs from the conserved cysteine through the conserved F or W. The order of the fields is D gene, clone size, J gene, V gene, CDR3 protein, CDR3 DNA. A D gene is named only where the DNA matches it firmly. Clone size, where shown, is once, few, many, or a class for clones that have expanded.

D gene: NA; clone size: NA; J gene: TRBJ2-5; V gene: TRBV12-3/TRBV12-4; CDR3 protein: CASSSLGYQETQYF; CDR3 DNA: TGTGCCAGCAGTTCCCTGGGGTACCAAGAGACCCAGTACTTC
D gene: TRBD2; clone size: NA; J gene: TRBJ2-5; V gene: TRBV4-3; CDR3 protein: CASSQSPGGPGGTQYF; CDR3 DNA: TGCGCCAGCAGCCAATCTCCGGGGGGGCCTGGTGGGACCCAGTACTTC
D gene: NA; clone size: NA; J gene: TRBJ2-6; V gene: TRBV4-3; CDR3 protein: CASSQESPSSGANVLTF; CDR3 DNA: TGCGCCAGCAGCCAAGAATCCCCCAGCTCTGGGGCCAACGTCCTGACTTTC
D gene: NA; clone size: few; J gene: TRBJ2-3; V gene: TRBV7-2; CDR3 protein: CASSLVPADTQYF; CDR3 DNA: TGTGCCAGCAGCTTAGTTCCGGCCGATACGCAGTATTTT
D gene: NA; clone size: NA; J gene: TRBJ1-1; V gene: TRBV6-2/TRBV6-3; CDR3 protein: CASSWTRIYTEAFF; CDR3 DNA: TGTGCCAGCAGCTGGACACGTATCTACACTGAAGCTTTCTTT
D gene: NA; clone size: NA; J gene: TRBJ1-2; V gene: TRBV9; CDR3 protein: CASSVGSRGYGYTF; CDR3 DNA: TGTGCCAGCAGCGTAGGATCTAGGGGCTATGGCTACACCTTC
D gene: TRBD1; clone size: NA; J gene: TRBJ1-2; V gene: TRBV4-3; CDR3 protein: CASSQLPLDRANYGYTF; CDR3 DNA: TGCGCCAGCAGCCAACTCCCTCTGGACAGGGCGAACTATGGCTACACCTTC
D gene: NA; clone size: NA; J gene: TRBJ1-1; V gene: TRBV19; CDR3 protein: CASTPGPSNTEAFF; CDR3 DNA: TGTGCCAGTACCCCCGGGCCATCGAACACTGAAGCTTTCTTT
D gene: NA; clone size: NA; J gene: TRBJ2-7; V gene: TRBV7-2; CDR3 protein: CASSLVWDPRTEQYF; CDR3 DNA: TGTGCCAGCAGCTTAGTATGGGACCCTCGCACGGAGCAGTACTTC
D gene: NA; clone size: once; J gene: TRBJ2-5; V gene: TRBV20-1; CDR3 protein: CGGRHQETQYF; CDR3 DNA: TGCGGTGGACGGCACCAAGAGACCCAGTACTTC
D gene: NA; clone size: NA; J gene: TRBJ1-2; V gene: TRBV20-1; CDR3 protein: CSAPFQGNYGYTF; CDR3 DNA: TGCAGTGCGCCGTTCCAGGGTAACTATGGCTACACCTTC
D gene: NA; clone size: NA; J gene: TRBJ2-5; V gene: TRBV3-1; CDR3 protein: CASSQGRKQETQYF; CDR3 DNA: TGTGCCAGCAGCCAAGGTCGCAAACAAGAGACCCAGTACTTC
D gene: NA; clone size: NA; J gene: TRBJ1-4; V gene: TRBV20-1; CDR3 protein: CSAPDRANEKLFF; CDR3 DNA: TGCAGTGCCCCGGACAGAGCTAATGAAAAACTGTTTTTT
D gene: NA; clone size: NA; J gene: TRBJ2-5; V gene: TRBV15; CDR3 protein: CATSRLQGGETQYF; CDR3 DNA: TGTGCCACCAGCAGACTACAGGGTGGGGAGACCCAGTACTTC
D gene: NA; clone size: NA; J gene: TRBJ2-5; V gene: TRBV28; CDR3 protein: CASSALAGGETQYF; CDR3 DNA: TGTGCCAGCAGTGCACTAGCTGGTGGAGAGACCCAGTACTTC
D gene: NA; clone size: NA; J gene: TRBJ2-1; V gene: TRBV27; CDR3 protein: CASSSTPYNEQFF; CDR3 DNA: TGTGCCAGCAGTTCCACCCCCTACAATGAGCAGTTCTTC
D gene: NA; clone size: NA; J gene: TRBJ2-5; V gene: TRBV27; CDR3 protein: CASSLWLSSVETQYF; CDR3 DNA: TGTGCCAGCAGTTTATGGCTTAGCTCGGTGGAGACCCAGTACTTC
D gene: NA; clone size: NA; J gene: TRBJ1-2; V gene: TRBV20-1; CDR3 protein: CSAIDVGARDYGYTF; CDR3 DNA: TGCAGTGCTATAGACGTGGGGGCGCGGGACTATGGCTACACCTTC
D gene: NA; clone size: NA; J gene: TRBJ1-2; V gene: TRBV2; CDR3 protein: CASSGAGSNYGYTF; CDR3 DNA: TGTGCCAGCAGTGGGGCAGGGTCTAACTATGGCTACACCTTC
D gene: NA; clone size: NA; J gene: TRBJ2-1; V gene: TRBV3-1; CDR3 protein: CASSPSGNYNEQFF; CDR3 DNA: TGTGCCAGCAGCCCATCTGGGAATTACAATGAGCAGTTCTTC
D gene: NA; clone size: NA; J gene: TRBJ2-6; V gene: TRBV19; CDR3 protein: CASCADPGANVLTF; CDR3 DNA: TGTGCCAGTTGCGCGGACCCTGGGGCCAACGTCCTGACTTTC
D gene: NA; clone size: NA; J gene: TRBJ1-2; V gene: TRBV3-1; CDR3 protein: CASSQGWTDYGYTF; CDR3 DNA: TGTGCCAGCAGCCAGGGTTGGACAGACTATGGCTACACCTTC
D gene: TRBD2; clone size: NA; J gene: TRBJ2-3; V gene: TRBV12-3/TRBV12-4; CDR3 protein: CASRPASGRGDTQYF; CDR3 DNA: TGTGCCAGCAGACCGGCTAGCGGGAGAGGGGATACGCAGTATTTT
D gene: NA; clone size: NA; J gene: TRBJ1-5; V gene: TRBV20-1; CDR3 protein: CSARSGQNSNQPQHF; CDR3 DNA: TGCAGTGCTAGATCTGGACAAAATAGCAATCAGCCCCAGCATTTT
D gene: NA; clone size: NA; J gene: TRBJ2-1; V gene: TRBV3-1; CDR3 protein: CASSQLNPHNEQFF; CDR3 DNA: TGTGCCAGCAGCCAGCTTAATCCCCACAATGAGCAGTTCTTC
D gene: TRBD2; clone size: NA; J gene: TRBJ2-3; V gene: TRBV18; CDR3 protein: CASSPAGGTDTQYF; CDR3 DNA: TGTGCCAGCTCACCAGCGGGGGGCACAGATACGCAGTATTTT
D gene: NA; clone size: NA; J gene: TRBJ2-6; V gene: TRBV5-1; CDR3 protein: CASSFSAAGANVLTF; CDR3 DNA: TGCGCCAGCAGCTTTTCGGCAGCTGGGGCCAACGTCCTGACTTTC
D gene: TRBD1; clone size: NA; J gene: TRBJ2-1; V gene: TRBV29-1; CDR3 protein: CSVTGTESSYNEQFF; CDR3 DNA: TGCAGCGTCACCGGGACAGAGAGCTCCTACAATGAGCAGTTCTTC
D gene: TRBD1; clone size: NA; J gene: TRBJ1-2; V gene: TRBV29-1; CDR3 protein: CSVEDGWDRSNYGYTF; CDR3 DNA: TGCAGCGTTGAAGATGGGTGGGACAGGTCTAACTATGGCTACACCTTC
D gene: NA; clone size: NA; J gene: TRBJ2-1; V gene: TRBV27; CDR3 protein: CASRLGGGSYNEQFF; CDR3 DNA: TGTGCCAGCAGGCTGGGAGGGGGATCCTACAATGAGCAGTTCTTC
D gene: NA; clone size: NA; J gene: TRBJ2-5; V gene: TRBV7-3; CDR3 protein: CASSLDASGETQYF; CDR3 DNA: TGTGCCAGCAGCTTAGACGCATCGGGAGAGACCCAGTACTTC
D gene: NA; clone size: NA; J gene: TRBJ2-6; V gene: TRBV7-9; CDR3 protein: CASSLLSGTLRSGANVLTF; CDR3 DNA: TGTGCCAGCAGCTTACTATCGGGCACGTTAAGATCTGGGGCCAACGTCCTGACTTTC
D gene: TRBD1; clone size: NA; J gene: TRBJ2-5; V gene: TRBV20-1; CDR3 protein: CSARLLTGDQETQYF; CDR3 DNA: TGCAGTGCTAGGCTCTTAACAGGGGACCAAGAGACCCAGTACTTC
D gene: TRBD2; clone size: NA; J gene: TRBJ2-3; V gene: TRBV10-3; CDR3 protein: CAISGSLGADTQYF; CDR3 DNA: TGTGCCATTAGCGGGTCGCTCGGGGCAGATACGCAGTATTTT
D gene: NA; clone size: NA; J gene: TRBJ1-6; V gene: TRBV6-5; CDR3 protein: CASSSTGNSPLHF; CDR3 DNA: TGTGCCAGCAGTTCCACAGGGAATTCACCCCTCCACTTT
D gene: TRBD2; clone size: NA; J gene: TRBJ2-1; V gene: TRBV7-2; CDR3 protein: CASSSLGLGGDEQFF; CDR3 DNA: TGTGCCAGCAGCTCCCTAGGGTTGGGGGGGGATGAGCAGTTCTTC
D gene: NA; clone size: NA; J gene: TRBJ2-4; V gene: TRBV3-1; CDR3 protein: CASSHSRGQLAKNIQYF; CDR3 DNA: TGTGCCAGCAGCCACTCCAGAGGGCAGCTAGCCAAAAACATTCAGTACTTC
D gene: TRBD1; clone size: NA; J gene: TRBJ1-5; V gene: TRBV7-2; CDR3 protein: CASRVGQGMRWQPQHF; CDR3 DNA: TGTGCCAGTAGGGTGGGACAGGGAATGAGGTGGCAGCCCCAGCATTTT